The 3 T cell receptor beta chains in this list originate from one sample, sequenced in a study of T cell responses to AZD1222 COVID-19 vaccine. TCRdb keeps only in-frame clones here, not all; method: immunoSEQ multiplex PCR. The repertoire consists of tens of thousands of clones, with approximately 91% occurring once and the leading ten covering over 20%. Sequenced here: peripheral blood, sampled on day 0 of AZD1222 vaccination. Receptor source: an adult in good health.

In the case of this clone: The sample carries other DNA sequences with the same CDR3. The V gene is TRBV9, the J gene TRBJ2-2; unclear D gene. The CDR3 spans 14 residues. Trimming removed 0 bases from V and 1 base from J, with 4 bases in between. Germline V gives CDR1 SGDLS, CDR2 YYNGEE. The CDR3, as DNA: TGTGCCAGCAGCGTAGACAGGAACACCGGGGAGCTGTTTTTT. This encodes CASSVDRNTGELFF.

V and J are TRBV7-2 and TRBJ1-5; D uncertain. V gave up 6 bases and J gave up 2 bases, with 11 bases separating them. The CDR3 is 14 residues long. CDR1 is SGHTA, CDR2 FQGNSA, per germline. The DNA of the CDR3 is TGTGCCAGCAGTGACTCCGGAGGCAATCAGCCCCAGCATTTT. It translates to CASSDSGGNQPQHF.

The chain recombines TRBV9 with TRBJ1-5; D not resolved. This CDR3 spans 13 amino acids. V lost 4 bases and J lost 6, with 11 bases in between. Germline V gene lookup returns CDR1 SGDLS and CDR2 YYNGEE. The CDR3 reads CASSRSTGQPQHF. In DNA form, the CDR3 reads TGTGCCAGCAGCCGTTCGACGGGTCAGCCCCAGCATTTT. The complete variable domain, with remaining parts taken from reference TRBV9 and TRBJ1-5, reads DSGVTQTPKHLITATGQRVTLRCSPRSGDLSVYWYQQSLDQGLQFLIQYYNGEERAKGNILERFSAQQFPDLHSELNLSSLELGDSALYFCASSRSTGQPQHFGDGTRLSIL.